This T cell receptor (beta chain) derives from a study of T cells after yellow fever vaccination. The TCR cDNA carried a universal primer site and UMIs from 5'RACE template switching. TCRdb re-called the 5' RACE reads through MiXCR, storing one row per CDR3 protein. Among hundreds of thousands of distinct CDR3 sequences listed, approximately 10% were seen once. This clonotype has at least ten counts. Its specificity is not known. V was cut by 5 bases and J by 2 bases, with 17 bases left in between. Germline V lookup: CDR1 SGHTA, CDR2 FQGNSA. The CDR3 runs 16 residues. General observations from the study: The secondary response showed a weaker magnitude and a faster peak, day 5 versus 15. Post-booster samples contained most primary-vaccination clones (about 95% CD4, around 88% CD8). Some clonotypes, a small share, were shared between CD4 and CD8 compartments.

The V call is TRBV7-2, the J call TRBJ2-3, with D tentatively TRBD1 (6 bases). Sample: PBMCs, taken on the day of the first yellow fever vaccination. This clonotype was sampled from a man between 18 and 35 years old who received the YFV17D yellow fever vaccine. CDR3 DNA: TGTGCCAGCAGCCACACTACAGGGTTGGTCACAGATACGCAGTATTTT. It translates to CASSHTTGLVTDTQYF.